This T cell receptor beta chain comes out of a study of T cell changes during pregnancy in multiple sclerosis. Sequencing used immunoSEQ multiplex PCR; TCRdb keeps in-frame clones, though not all of them. This table has around 50,000 clones, roughly 89% appearing once. The ends were cut back, 1 base at V and 5 bases at J, with 11 bases in the middle. The CDR3 extends over 14 amino acids. CDR1 is SGHNT, CDR2 YYREEE, per germline (reference sequence). The chain links TRBV5-4 to TRBJ2-3; D is uncertain. The origin of this receptor is a human donor whose cells served as feeder cells for cultures in a pregnancy study. The sequenced sample consisted of peripheral blood from another person, used as feeder cells. The CDR3 DNA sequence: TGTGCCAGCAGCTTGCTACAGCCCGGAGATACGCAGTATTTT. Amino acid sequence: CASSLLQPGDTQYF.